This entry concerns a single T cell receptor (beta chain). How the authors handled the data: Quantification of nucleated cells was approximated via reference gene primer amplification. The repertoire was sequenced with immunoSEQ multiplex PCR; TCRdb's copy has only in-frame clones and lacks some. V, J and clone size were drawn from that table, and D and trimming were deduced from the DNA. The sample includes over 15,000 clones, more than 75% seen only once; the top ten take about 17%. This CDR3 is built from 17 residues. Germline V gives CDR1 MNHEY, CDR2 SVGEGT. Trimming removed 4 bases at V and 0 bases at J, with 15 bases between. This record comes from a study of blood T cell repertoires in COVID-19. On the study more broadly: The origin of the acute and convalescent COVID-19 samples was the United States, Italy and Spain. T cells, B-cell-depleted T cells, or PBMCs provided the cDNA or gDNA that served as material.

The specimen sequenced was peripheral blood. The chain combines TRBV6-2 or TRBV6-3 with TRBJ2-2; D remains ambiguous. The sequence derives from a human donor with active COVID-19. The donor label of this sample is uncertain. Here the CDR3 DNA reads TGTGCCAGCAGTTCCCCCCGGGTTCTCTCGAACACCGGGGAGCTGTTTTTT. Amino acids: CASSSPRVLSNTGELFF.